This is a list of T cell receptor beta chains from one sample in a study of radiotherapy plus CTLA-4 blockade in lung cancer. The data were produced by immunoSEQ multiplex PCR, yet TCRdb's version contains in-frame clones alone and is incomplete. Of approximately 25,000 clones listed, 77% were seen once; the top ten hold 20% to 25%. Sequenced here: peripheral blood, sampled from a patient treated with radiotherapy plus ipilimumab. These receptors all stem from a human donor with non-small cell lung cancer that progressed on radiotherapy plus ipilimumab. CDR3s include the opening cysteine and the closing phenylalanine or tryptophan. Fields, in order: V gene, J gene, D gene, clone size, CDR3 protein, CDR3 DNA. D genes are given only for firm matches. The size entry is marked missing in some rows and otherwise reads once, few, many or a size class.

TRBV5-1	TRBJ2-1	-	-	CASSADYRRNEQFF	TGCGCCTCGTCCGCCGACTATCGGCGAAATGAGCAGTTCTTC
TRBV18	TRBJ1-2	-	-	CASSPTGDGLYGYTF	TGTGCCAGCTCACCAACGGGAGACGGCCTCTATGGCTACACCTTC
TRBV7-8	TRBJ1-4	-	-	CASSLGQGMEKLFF	TGTGCCAGCAGCCTAGGGCAGGGGATGGAAAAACTGTTTTTT
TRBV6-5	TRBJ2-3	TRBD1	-	CASHRTGGSSDTQYF	TGTGCCAGCCATCGGACAGGGGGATCGTCAGATACGCAGTATTTT
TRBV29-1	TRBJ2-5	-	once	CSVEEGGGETQYF	TGCAGCGTTGAAGAAGGAGGAGGGGAGACCCAGTACTTC
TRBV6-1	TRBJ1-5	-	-	CASSERPAGWSNQPQHF	TGTGCCAGCAGTGAACGGCCTGCGGGTTGGAGCAATCAGCCCCAGCATTTT
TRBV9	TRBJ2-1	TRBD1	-	CASSVARDRAYNEQFF	TGTGCCAGCAGCGTAGCCCGGGACAGAGCCTACAATGAGCAGTTCTTC
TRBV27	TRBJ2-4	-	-	CASSLSPEGLSKNIQYF	TGTGCCAGCAGTTTATCCCCCGAAGGACTCTCCAAAAACATTCAGTACTTC
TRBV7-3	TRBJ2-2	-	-	CASSLTQGTLNTGELFF	TGTGCCAGCAGCTTAACGCAGGGTACTCTCAACACCGGGGAGCTGTTTTTT
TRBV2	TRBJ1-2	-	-	CASSERARGYTF	TGTGCCAGCAGTGAAAGGGCTAGGGGCTACACCTTC
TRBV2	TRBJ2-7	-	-	CASSWVSGQYF	TGTGCCAGCAGCTGGGTTAGTGGGCAGTACTTC
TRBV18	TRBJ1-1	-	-	CASSPTDTMNTEAFF	TGTGCCAGCTCACCAACTGACACGATGAACACTGAAGCTTTCTTT
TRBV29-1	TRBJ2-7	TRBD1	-	CSNLDRGYEQYF	TGCAGCAACTTGGACAGGGGCTACGAGCAGTACTTC
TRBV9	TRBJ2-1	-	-	CASSEDGLRGNEQFF	TGTGCCAGCAGCGAAGACGGTCTCCGGGGGAATGAGCAGTTCTTC
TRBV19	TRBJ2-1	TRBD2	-	CASSMGTSSYNEQFF	TGTGCCAGTAGTATGGGGACTAGTTCCTACAATGAGCAGTTCTTC
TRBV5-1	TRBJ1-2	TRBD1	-	CASTSDRGEGYTF	TGCGCCAGCACCTCGGACAGGGGGGAGGGCTACACCTTC
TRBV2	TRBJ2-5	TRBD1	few	CASKRTGGEGTQYF	TGTGCCAGCAAGAGGACAGGGGGCGAGGGGACCCAGTACTTC
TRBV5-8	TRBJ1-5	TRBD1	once	CASSASTGGAGQPQHF	TGTGCCAGCAGCGCCTCGACAGGGGGCGCGGGTCAGCCCCAGCATTTT
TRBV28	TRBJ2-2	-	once	CASRSAGRNTGELFF	TGTGCCAGCCGCTCGGCGGGAAGGAACACCGGGGAGCTGTTTTTT
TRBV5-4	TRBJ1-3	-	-	CASSSGTSGGNTIYF	TGTGCCAGCAGCTCCGGGACGTCGGGGGGAAACACCATATATTTT
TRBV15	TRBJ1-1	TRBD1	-	CATSGDRAGGTEAFF	TGTGCCACCAGCGGGGACAGGGCGGGGGGCACTGAAGCTTTCTTT
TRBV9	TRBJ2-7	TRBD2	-	CASSVSREATYEQYF	TGTGCCAGCAGCGTATCACGGGAGGCCACCTACGAGCAGTACTTC
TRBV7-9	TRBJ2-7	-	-	CASSQGTHEQYF	TGTGCCAGCTCTCAGGGGACCCACGAGCAGTACTTC
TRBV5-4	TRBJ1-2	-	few	CASSFTSDSYGYTF	TGTGCCAGCAGCTTCACATCGGATTCCTATGGCTACACCTTC
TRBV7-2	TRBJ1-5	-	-	CASSSQGKEPQHF	TGTGCCAGCAGCTCCCAGGGTAAGGAGCCCCAGCATTTT
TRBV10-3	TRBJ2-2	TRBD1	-	CAISATGENTGELFF	TGTGCCATCAGTGCCACAGGGGAGAACACCGGGGAGCTGTTTTTT
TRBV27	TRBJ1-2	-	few	CASSASPGTYYGYTF	TGTGCCAGCAGCGCTTCCCCGGGGACTTATTATGGCTACACCTTC
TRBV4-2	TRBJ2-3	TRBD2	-	CASSQGILAGDLRADTQYF	TGTGCCAGCAGCCAAGGCATCCTAGCGGGAGACCTCCGTGCAGATACGCAGTATTTT
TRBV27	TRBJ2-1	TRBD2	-	CASSLILAGGYDEQFF	TGTGCCAGCAGTTTAATTCTAGCGGGAGGGTATGATGAGCAGTTCTTC
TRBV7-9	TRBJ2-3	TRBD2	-	CASSSRLAGADTQYF	TGTGCCAGCAGCTCGAGACTAGCGGGAGCCGATACGCAGTATTTT
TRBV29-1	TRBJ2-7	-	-	CSVEDEGGTYEQYF	TGCAGCGTTGAAGATGAGGGGGGAACCTACGAGCAGTACTTC
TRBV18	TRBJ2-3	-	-	CASSPPSTDTQYF	TGTGCCAGCTCACCACCTAGCACAGATACGCAGTATTTT
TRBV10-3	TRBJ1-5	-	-	CAISESTWDQPQHF	TGTGCCATCAGTGAGTCGACATGGGATCAGCCCCAGCATTTT
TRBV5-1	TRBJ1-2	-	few	CASSGYRDFNIGYTF	TGCGCCAGCAGCGGATATAGGGATTTCAATATCGGCTACACCTTC